Presented here are 13 T cell receptor beta chains from one specimen sequenced in a study of blood T cell repertoires in COVID-19. Assay used: immunoSEQ multiplex PCR; TCRdb lists only in-frame clones, some missing. The table lists around 93,000 clones, more than 75% of them singletons. Sequences were obtained from peripheral blood. These receptors came from a man of 80 years or more with acute or convalescent COVID-19.

The V and J genes are TRBV18 and TRBJ1-1, with TRBD1 as a possible D gene (5 bases). CDR1 KGHSH and CDR2 LQKENI come from the germline V gene. V shed 5 bases and J shed 4 bases, with 8 bases lying between them. CDR3 length equals 12 residues. CDR3 DNA: TGTGCCAGCTCAGACGGGGGCACTGAAGCTTTCTTT. Translating gives CASSDGGTEAFF.

This rearrangement joins TRBV3-1 (or the pseudogene TRBV3-2) to TRBJ1-1, with D unclear. CDR3 length equals 13 residues. V dropped 4 bases and J dropped 3 bases, with 9 bases sitting between them. Germline CDR1 is LGHDT and CDR2 is YNNKEL (reference sequence). CDR3 sequence reads: CASSPRIDTEAFF. The CDR3 nucleotides are TGTGCCAGCAGCCCCCGTATAGACACTGAAGCTTTCTTT.

The chain couples TRBV18 to TRBJ1-3; weak D call: TRBD1 (5 bases). The CDR3 runs 13 residues. The germline gives CDR1 KGHSH, CDR2 LQKENI. The ends were cut back, 3 bases at V and 4 bases at J, with 7 bases in the middle. In DNA, the CDR3 is TGTGCCAGCTCACCGGGACTCGGAAACACCATATATTTT. Translating it yields CASSPGLGNTIYF.

This sequence joins TRBV28 and TRBJ1-4, with D possibly matching TRBD1 (6 bases). V lost 6 bases and J lost 8, with 19 bases in between. The CDR3 spans 15 residues. In germline, CDR1 is MDHEN, CDR2 SYDVKM. This CDR3 is CASSSPGPGQEKLFF. The CDR3 bases are TGTGCCAGCAGCTCTCCGGGTCCCGGACAGGAAAAACTGTTTTTT. Using reference TRBV28 and TRBJ1-4 for the parts outside the CDR3, the full variable domain is DVKVTQSSRYLVKRTGEKVFLECVQDMDHENMFWYRQDPGLGLRLIYFSYDVKMKEKGDIPEGYSVSREKKERFSLILESASTNQTSMYLCASSSPGPGQEKLFFGSGTQLSVL.

The gene calls are TRBV4-3 and TRBJ2-7; 8 nucleotides align to TRBD2. This CDR3 has 18 residues. Losses at the gene ends were 3 bases for V and 1 base for J; bases not matched to a gene: 14. Germline V lookup: CDR1 LGHNA, CDR2 YSLEER. Here the CDR3 reads CASSHQLGKGLVSYEQYF. The CDR3, as DNA: TGCGCCAGCAGCCATCAACTCGGTAAGGGACTAGTTTCCTACGAGCAGTACTTC.

The chain couples TRBV18 to TRBJ2-1, with 14 bases aligning to TRBD2. The V segment lost 5 bases and the J segment 7 bases; nucleotides outside the gene matches: 4. CDR3 length: 15 residues. Germline V gene sequence: CDR1 KGHSH, CDR2 LQKENI. CDR3 bases: TGTGCCAGCTCATTGACTAGCGGGGGGGCAAATGAGCAGTTCTTC. As protein: CASSLTSGGANEQFF.

The chain recombines TRBV6-2 or TRBV6-3 with TRBJ2-1; 14 positions agree with TRBD2. CDR1 is MNHEY, CDR2 SVGEGT, per germline. The trim removed 5 bases at V and 1 base at J, leaving 4 bases unmatched. The CDR3 has 17 residues. As DNA, the CDR3 is TGTGCCAGCAGTAGGACTAGCGGGAGGCCATCCTACAATGAGCAGTTCTTC. Amino acid sequence: CASSRTSGRPSYNEQFF.

V is TRBV6-2 or TRBV6-3 and J is TRBJ2-3, with TRBD2 matching over 8 bases. V shed 5 bases, J shed 6 bases, and the junction held 7 bases outside the gene matches. This CDR3 is built from 14 residues. Germline V lookup: CDR1 MNHEY, CDR2 SVGEGT. For the CDR3, the DNA is TGTGCCAGCAGTCCGGGACTAGTACGCGATACGCAGTATTTT. This encodes CASSPGLVRDTQYF.

The count of this clone is one. The chain uses TRBV5-1 and TRBJ2-4, with 13 bases that match TRBD2. Germline V gene sequence: CDR1 SGHRS, CDR2 YFSETQ. V lost 4 bases to trimming and J lost 8 bases; unmatched junction nucleotides: 6. The length of the CDR3 is 15 residues. CDR3 region: CASSTSGGVGDIQYF. In nucleotides, the CDR3 is TGCGCCAGCAGCACTAGCGGGGGGGTCGGAGACATTCAGTACTTC.

The rearrangement uses TRBV4-1 and TRBJ1-1; 10 bases match TRBD1. CDR1 MGHRA and CDR2 YSYEKL come from the germline V gene. The V segment lost 0 bases and the J segment 1 base; nucleotides outside the gene matches: 5. This CDR3 comprises 17 residues. This CDR3 is CASSQDPDRGRNTEAFF. CDR3 DNA: TGCGCCAGCAGCCAAGACCCTGACAGGGGGCGGAACACTGAAGCTTTCTTT.

This clone was seen just once. The V call is TRBV18, the J call TRBJ2-1, with D maybe TRBD2 (6 bases). Germline V gene sequence: CDR1 KGHSH, CDR2 LQKENI. With 2 bases removed from V and 1 base from J, the gap between germline ends came to 9 bases. The CDR3 is 15 amino acids. CDR3 loop: CASSPLAASYNEQFF. CDR3 nucleotide sequence: TGTGCCAGCTCACCATTAGCGGCTTCCTACAATGAGCAGTTCTTC.

The rearrangement joins TRBV4-1 to TRBJ1-3; possible D gene TRBD1, 6 bases. The CDR3 runs to 15 residues. V was cut by 2 bases and J by 2 bases, with 10 bases left in between. Germline CDR1 reads MGHRA; CDR2 reads YSYEKL. CDR3 sequence reads: CASSQQGLAGNTIYF. The CDR3, as DNA: TGCGCCAGCAGCCAACAGGGGCTCGCTGGAAACACCATATATTTT.

This chain uses TRBV28 with TRBJ1-5, with 10 nucleotides matching TRBD1. This CDR3 comprises 15 residues. Germline V lookup: CDR1 MDHEN, CDR2 SYDVKM. After removal of 5 bases from V and 7 bases from J, the junction contained 8 bases not matched to a gene. CDR3 residues: CASSQPGQGWQPQHF. The CDR3 DNA follows: TGTGCCAGCAGTCAACCGGGACAGGGGTGGCAGCCCCAGCATTTT.